Included here is one T cell receptor (beta chain) sequence, with context. This sample was taken from a study of blood T cell repertoires in COVID-19. Overall study context: Spain, Italy and the United States supplied samples that represented acute and convalescent COVID-19.

CDR1 and CDR2 (germline): MDHEN, SYDVKM. The CDR3 length is 15 residues. With V trimmed by 7 bases and J by 0 bases, 8 bases remained unmatched. The assay was immunoSEQ multiplex PCR, and TCRdb's table has in-frame clones only and misses some. The table includes 150,000 or so clones, 85% detected once. The sequenced material came from peripheral blood. This chain connects TRBV28 to TRBJ2-7, with 8 bases fitting TRBD2. The sequence was collected from a human donor with acute or convalescent COVID-19. The donor label of this sample is uncertain. The DNA for the CDR3 is TGTGCCAGCACCCCCGGCGGGGGGCCCTCCTACGAGCAGTACTTC. This translates into CASTPGGGPSYEQYF.